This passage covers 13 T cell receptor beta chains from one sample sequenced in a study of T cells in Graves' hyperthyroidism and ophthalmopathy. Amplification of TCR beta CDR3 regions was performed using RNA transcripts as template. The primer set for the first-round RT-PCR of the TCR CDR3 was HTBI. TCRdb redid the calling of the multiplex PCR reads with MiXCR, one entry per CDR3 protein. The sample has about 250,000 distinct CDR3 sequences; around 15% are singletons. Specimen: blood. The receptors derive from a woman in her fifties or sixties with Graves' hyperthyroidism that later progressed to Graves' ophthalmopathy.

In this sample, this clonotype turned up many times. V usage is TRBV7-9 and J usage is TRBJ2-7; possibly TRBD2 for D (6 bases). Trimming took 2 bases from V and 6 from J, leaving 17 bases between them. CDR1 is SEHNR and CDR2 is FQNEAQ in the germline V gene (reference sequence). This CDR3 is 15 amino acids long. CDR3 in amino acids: CASSLIRSSGAEQYF. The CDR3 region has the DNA TGTGCCAGCAGCTTAATTCGTAGTTCGGGAGCCGAGCAGTACTTC.

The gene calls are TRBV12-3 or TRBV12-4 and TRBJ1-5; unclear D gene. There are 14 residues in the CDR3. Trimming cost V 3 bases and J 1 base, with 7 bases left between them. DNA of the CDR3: TGTGCCAGCAGTTTGAGGGAGAGCAATCAGCCCCAGCATTTT. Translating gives CASSLRESNQPQHF.

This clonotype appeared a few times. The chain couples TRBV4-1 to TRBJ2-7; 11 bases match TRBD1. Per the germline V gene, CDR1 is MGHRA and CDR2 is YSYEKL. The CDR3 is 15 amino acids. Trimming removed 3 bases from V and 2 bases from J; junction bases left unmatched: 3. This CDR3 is CASSQPGQGAYEQYF. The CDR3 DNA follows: TGCGCCAGCAGCCAGCCGGGACAGGGGGCCTACGAGCAGTACTTC.

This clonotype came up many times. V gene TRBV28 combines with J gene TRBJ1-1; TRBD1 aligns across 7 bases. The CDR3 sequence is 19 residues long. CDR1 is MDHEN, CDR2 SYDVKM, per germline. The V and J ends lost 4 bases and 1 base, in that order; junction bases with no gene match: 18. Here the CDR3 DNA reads TGTGCCAGCAGTTCGGTAGGGAGACAGGGACGCACCTGGAACACTGAAGCTTTCTTT. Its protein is CASSSVGRQGRTWNTEAFF.

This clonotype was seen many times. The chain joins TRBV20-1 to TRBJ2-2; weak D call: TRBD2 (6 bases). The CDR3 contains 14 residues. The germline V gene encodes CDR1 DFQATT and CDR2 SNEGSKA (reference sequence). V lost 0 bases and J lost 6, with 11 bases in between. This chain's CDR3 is CSARDRGGAGELFF. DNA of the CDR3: TGCAGTGCTAGAGATCGCGGAGGGGCCGGGGAGCTGTTTTTT.

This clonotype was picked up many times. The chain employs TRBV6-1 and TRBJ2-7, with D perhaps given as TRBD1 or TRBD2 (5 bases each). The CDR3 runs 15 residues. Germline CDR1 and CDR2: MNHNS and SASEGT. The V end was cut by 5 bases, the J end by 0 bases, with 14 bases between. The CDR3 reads CASSSPRDGSYEQYF. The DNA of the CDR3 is TGTGCCAGCAGTTCCCCAAGGGACGGCTCCTACGAGCAGTACTTC.

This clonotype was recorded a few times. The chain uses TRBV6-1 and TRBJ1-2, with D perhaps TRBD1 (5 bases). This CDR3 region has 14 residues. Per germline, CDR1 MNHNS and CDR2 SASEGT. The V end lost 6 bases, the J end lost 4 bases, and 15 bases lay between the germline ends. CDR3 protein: CASSPGRGFYGYTF. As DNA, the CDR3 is TGTGCCAGCAGCCCGGGGCGGGGGTTCTATGGCTACACCTTC.

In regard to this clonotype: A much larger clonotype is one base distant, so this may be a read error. The CDR3 spells CASSTGTMSSYNEQLF. In DNA, the CDR3 is TGTGCCAGCAGTACCGGGACGATGAGCTCCTACAATGAGCAGCTCTTC. V and J are TRBV6-1 and TRBJ2-1, with D perhaps being TRBD1 or TRBD2 (5 bases each). The length of the CDR3 is 16 residues. The germline CDR1 and CDR2 sequences are MNHNS and SASEGT.

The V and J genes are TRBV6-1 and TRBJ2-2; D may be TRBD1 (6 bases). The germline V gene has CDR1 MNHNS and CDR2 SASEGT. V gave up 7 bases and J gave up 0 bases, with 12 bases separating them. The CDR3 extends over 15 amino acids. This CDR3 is CASTDGQPNTGELFF. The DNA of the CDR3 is TGTGCCAGCACCGATGGACAGCCGAACACCGGGGAGCTGTTTTTT.

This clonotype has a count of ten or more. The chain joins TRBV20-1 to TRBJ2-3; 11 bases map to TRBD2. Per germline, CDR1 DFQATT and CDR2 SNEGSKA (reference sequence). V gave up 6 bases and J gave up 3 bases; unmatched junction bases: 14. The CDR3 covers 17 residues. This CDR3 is CSARGLAGGRGTDTQYF. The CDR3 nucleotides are TGCAGTGCCCGCGGGCTAGCGGGAGGAAGAGGGACAGATACGCAGTATTTT.

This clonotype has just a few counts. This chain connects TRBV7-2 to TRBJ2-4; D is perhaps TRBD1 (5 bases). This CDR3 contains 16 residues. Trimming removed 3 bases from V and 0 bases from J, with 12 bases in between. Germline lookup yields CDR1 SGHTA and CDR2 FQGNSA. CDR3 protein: CASSFRQFLAKNIQYF. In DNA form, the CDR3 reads TGTGCCAGCAGCTTCCGACAGTTTTTAGCCAAAAACATTCAGTACTTC.

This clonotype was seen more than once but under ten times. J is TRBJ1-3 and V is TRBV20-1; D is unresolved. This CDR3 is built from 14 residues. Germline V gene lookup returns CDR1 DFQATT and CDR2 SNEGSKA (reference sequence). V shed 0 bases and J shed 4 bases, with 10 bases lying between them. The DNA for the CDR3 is TGCAGTGCTAGAGAGGCAAGGTGGGGAAACACCATATATTTT. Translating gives CSAREARWGNTIYF.

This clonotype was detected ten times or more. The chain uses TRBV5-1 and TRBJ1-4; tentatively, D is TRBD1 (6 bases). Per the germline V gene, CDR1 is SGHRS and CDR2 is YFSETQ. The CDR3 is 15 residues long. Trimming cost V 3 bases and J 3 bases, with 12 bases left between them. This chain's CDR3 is CASSSQGPPNEKLFF. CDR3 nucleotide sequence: TGCGCCAGCAGCTCCCAGGGGCCCCCTAATGAAAAACTGTTTTTT.